This TCR beta chain was found in a study of T-cell reconstitution after alpha-beta-depleted transplantation in children. Whole-study findings and limits: Diversity and T-cell counts at one year after transplant derived mostly from new T cells. Surviving recipient T cells and thymic progenitors produced the high day-60 TCRbeta diversity seen in some patients. Alpha-beta T cells present about two months after transplant were reported to originate from several hundred expanded graft clones.

As concerns this clonotype: Its target is not known.

The authors prepared the TCRbeta library with unique molecular identifiers. TCRdb analysed the PCR reads with MiXCR anew, one entry per CDR3 protein. This sample has 98,000 or so distinct CDR3 sequences, with around a quarter found just once. Trimming shortened V by 0 bases and J by 5 bases, and 8 bases separated the two germline ends. The CDR3 totals 12 residues. The germline V gene has CDR1 DFQATT and CDR2 SNEGSKA (reference sequence). The sequencing used PBMCs, collected before TCRalphabeta/CD19-depleted stem cell transplant. The chain joins TRBV20-1 to TRBJ2-7; D uncertain. The origin of this receptor is a boy aged 2 to 9 with acute lymphoblastic leukemia, due to receive a stem cell transplant. Written as DNA, the CDR3 is TGCAGTGCTAGAGATGCCCGGGACGAGCAGTACTTC. Its protein is CSARDARDEQYF.